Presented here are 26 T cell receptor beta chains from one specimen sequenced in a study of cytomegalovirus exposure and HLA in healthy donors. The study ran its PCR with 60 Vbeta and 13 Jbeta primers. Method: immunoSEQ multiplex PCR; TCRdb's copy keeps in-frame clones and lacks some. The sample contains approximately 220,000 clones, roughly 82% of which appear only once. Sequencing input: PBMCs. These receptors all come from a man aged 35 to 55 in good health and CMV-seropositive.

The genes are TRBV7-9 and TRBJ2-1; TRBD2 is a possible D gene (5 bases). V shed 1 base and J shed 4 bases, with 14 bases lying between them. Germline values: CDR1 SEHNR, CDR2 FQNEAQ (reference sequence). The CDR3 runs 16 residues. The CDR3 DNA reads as TGTGCCAGCAGCTTAGTTGCTCCAGCGGAATACAATGAGCAGTTCTTC. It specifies CASSLVAPAEYNEQFF.

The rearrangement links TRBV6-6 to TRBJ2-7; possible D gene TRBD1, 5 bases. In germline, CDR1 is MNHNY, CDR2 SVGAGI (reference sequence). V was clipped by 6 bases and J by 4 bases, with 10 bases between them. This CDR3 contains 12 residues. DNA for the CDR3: TGTGCCAGCAGCCCGACAGCGTACGAGCAGTACTTC. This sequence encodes CASSPTAYEQYF.

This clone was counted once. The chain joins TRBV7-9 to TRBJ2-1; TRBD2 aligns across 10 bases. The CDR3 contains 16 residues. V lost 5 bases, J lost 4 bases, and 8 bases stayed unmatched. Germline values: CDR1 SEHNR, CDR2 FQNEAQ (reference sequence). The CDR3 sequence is CASSRSGTSVYNEQFF. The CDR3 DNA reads TGTGCCAGCAGCCGAAGCGGGACTAGCGTTTACAATGAGCAGTTCTTC.

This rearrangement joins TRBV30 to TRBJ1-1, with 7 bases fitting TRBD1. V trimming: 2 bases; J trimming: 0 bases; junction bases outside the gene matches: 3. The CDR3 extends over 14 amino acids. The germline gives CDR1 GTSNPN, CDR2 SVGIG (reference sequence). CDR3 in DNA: TGTGCCTGGAGTCCGACAGGGCTGAACACTGAAGCTTTCTTT. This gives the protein CAWSPTGLNTEAFF. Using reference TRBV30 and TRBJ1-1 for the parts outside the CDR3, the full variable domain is SQTIHQWPATLVQPVGSPLSLECTVEGTSNPNLYWYRQAAGRGLQLLFYSVGIGQISSEVPQNLSASRPQDRQFILSSKKLLLSDSGFYLCAWSPTGLNTEAFFGQGTRLTVV.

The CDR3 nucleotides are TGTGCCAGCAGCTTAGCGGGGACCGCCAGGGGGGATGAGCAGTTCTTC. It translates to CASSLAGTARGDEQFF. J is TRBJ2-1 and V is TRBV11-2; D might be TRBD1 (7 bases). V shed 1 base and J shed 8 bases, with 18 bases lying between them. This CDR3 contains 16 residues. Germline V lookup: CDR1 SGHAT, CDR2 FQNNGV.

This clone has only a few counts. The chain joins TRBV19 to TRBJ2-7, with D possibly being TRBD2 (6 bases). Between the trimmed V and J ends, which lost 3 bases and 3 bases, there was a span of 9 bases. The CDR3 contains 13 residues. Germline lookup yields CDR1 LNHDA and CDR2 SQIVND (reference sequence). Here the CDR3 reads CASSMAEGYEQYF. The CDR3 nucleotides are TGTGCCAGTAGTATGGCGGAGGGCTACGAGCAGTACTTC.

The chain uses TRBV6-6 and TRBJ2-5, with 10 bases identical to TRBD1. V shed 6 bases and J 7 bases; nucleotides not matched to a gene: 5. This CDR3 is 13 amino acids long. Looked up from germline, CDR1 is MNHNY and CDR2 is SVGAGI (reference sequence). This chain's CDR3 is CASSPGQGGTQYF. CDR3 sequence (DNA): TGTGCCAGCAGCCCCGGACAGGGGGGGACCCAGTACTTC.

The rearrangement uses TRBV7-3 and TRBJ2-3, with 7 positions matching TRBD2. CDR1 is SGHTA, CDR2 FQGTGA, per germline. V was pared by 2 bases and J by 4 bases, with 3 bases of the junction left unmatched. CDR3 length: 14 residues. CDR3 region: CASSLAGEADTQYF. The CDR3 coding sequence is TGTGCCAGCAGCTTAGCGGGAGAGGCAGATACGCAGTATTTT.

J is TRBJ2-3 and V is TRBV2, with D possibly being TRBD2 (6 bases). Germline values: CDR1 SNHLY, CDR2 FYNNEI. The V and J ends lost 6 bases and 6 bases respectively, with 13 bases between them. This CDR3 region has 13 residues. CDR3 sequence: CASRGGSEDTQYF. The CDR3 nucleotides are TGTGCCAGCAGGGGAGGTTCAGAGGATACGCAGTATTTT.

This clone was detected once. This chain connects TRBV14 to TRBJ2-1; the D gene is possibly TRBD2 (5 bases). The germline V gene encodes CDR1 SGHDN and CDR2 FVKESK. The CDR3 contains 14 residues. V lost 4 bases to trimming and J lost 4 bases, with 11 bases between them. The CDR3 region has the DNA TGTGCCAGCAGCCTTGACGGGAATTACAATGAGCAGTTCTTC. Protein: CASSLDGNYNEQFF.

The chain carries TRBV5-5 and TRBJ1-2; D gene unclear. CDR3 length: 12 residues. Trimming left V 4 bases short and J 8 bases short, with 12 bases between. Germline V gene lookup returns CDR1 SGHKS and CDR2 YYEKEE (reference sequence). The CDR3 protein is CASSLLTGGYTF. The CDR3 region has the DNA TGTGCCAGCAGCCTCCTGACGGGAGGCTACACCTTC.

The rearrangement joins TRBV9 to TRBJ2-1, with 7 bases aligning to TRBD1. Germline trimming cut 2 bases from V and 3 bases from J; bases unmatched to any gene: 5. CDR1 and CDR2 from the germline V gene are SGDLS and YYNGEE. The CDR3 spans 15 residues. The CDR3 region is CASSVEQGFYNEQFF. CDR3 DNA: TGTGCCAGCAGCGTGGAACAGGGGTTCTACAATGAGCAGTTCTTC.

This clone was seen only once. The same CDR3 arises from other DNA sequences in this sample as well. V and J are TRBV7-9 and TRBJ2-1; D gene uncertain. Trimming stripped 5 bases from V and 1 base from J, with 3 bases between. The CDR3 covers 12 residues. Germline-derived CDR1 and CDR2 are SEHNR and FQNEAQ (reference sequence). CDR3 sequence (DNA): TGTGCCAGCAGCCTTTCCTACAATGAGCAGTTCTTC. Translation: CASSLSYNEQFF.

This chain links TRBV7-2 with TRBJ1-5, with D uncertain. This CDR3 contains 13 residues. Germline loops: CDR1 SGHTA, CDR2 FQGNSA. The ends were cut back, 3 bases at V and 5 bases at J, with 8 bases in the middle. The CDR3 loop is CASSLREDQPQHF. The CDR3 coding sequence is TGTGCCAGCAGCTTGAGAGAGGATCAGCCCCAGCATTTT.

CDR3 in DNA: TGTGCCAGCAGCTTCTCTAGCGGGAGCTACGAGCAGTACTTC. Its translation: CASSFSSGSYEQYF. The rearrangement joins TRBV11-2 to TRBJ2-7, with 10 bases identical to TRBD2. CDR1 is SGHAT, CDR2 FQNNGV, per germline. J gave up 3 bases and V 3 bases, and 2 bases lay outside the gene matches. The CDR3 runs 14 residues. The full variable domain, rest sourced from reference TRBV11-2 and TRBJ2-7, is EAGVAQSPRYKIIEKRQSVAFWCNPISGHATLYWYQQILGQGPKLLIQFQNNGVVDDSQLPKDRFSAERLKGVDSTLKIQPAKLEDSAVYLCASSFSSGSYEQYFGPGTRLTVT.

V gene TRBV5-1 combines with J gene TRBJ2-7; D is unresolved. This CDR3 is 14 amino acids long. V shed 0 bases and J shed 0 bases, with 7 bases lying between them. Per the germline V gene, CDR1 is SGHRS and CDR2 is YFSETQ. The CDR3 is CASSLGTASYEQYV. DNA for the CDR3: TGCGCCAGCAGCTTGGGAACAGCCTCCTACGAGCAGTACGTC.

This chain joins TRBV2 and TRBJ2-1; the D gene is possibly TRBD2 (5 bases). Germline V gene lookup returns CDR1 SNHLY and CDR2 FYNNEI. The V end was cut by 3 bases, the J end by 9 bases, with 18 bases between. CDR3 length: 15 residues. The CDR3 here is CASSEITRSVGEQFF. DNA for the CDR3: TGTGCCAGCAGTGAGATCACTAGAAGTGTGGGTGAGCAGTTCTTC.

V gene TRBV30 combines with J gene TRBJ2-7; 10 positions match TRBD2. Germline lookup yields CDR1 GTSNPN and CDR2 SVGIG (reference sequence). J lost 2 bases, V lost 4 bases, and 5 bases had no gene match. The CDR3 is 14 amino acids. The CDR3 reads CAWTVGLAAYEQYF. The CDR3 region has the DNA TGTGCCTGGACCGTCGGACTAGCGGCCTACGAGCAGTACTTC. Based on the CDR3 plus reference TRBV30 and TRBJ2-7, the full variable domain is SQTIHQWPATLVQPVGSPLSLECTVEGTSNPNLYWYRQAAGRGLQLLFYSVGIGQISSEVPQNLSASRPQDRQFILSSKKLLLSDSGFYLCAWTVGLAAYEQYFGPGTRLTVT.

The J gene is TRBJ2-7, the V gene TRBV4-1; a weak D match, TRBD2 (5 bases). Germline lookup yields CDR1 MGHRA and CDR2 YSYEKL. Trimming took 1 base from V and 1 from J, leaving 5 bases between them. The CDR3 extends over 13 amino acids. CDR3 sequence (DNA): TGCGCCAGCAGCCAAGCGGGATCCTACGAGCAGTACTTC. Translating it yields CASSQAGSYEQYF.

CDR3 sequence reads: CASSGGENQPQHF. The CDR3 region has the DNA TGCGCCAGCAGCGGGGGGGAGAATCAGCCCCAGCATTTT. The rearrangement joins TRBV5-1 to TRBJ1-5; TRBD1 is a possible D gene (5 bases). The CDR3 has 13 residues. Germline V gene sequence: CDR1 SGHRS, CDR2 YFSETQ. Trimming removed 4 bases from V and 4 bases from J, with 9 bases in between.

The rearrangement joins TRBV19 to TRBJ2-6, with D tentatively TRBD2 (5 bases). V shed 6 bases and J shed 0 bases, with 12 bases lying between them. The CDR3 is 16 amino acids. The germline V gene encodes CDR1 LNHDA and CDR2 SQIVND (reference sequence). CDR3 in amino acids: CASRPGLISGANVLTF. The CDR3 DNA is TGTGCCAGTAGACCCGGACTTATCTCTGGGGCCAACGTCCTGACTTTC.

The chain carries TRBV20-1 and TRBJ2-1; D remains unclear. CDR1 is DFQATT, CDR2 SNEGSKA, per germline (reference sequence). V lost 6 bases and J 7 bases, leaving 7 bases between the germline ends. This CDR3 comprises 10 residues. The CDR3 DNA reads TGCAGTGCCACCCGGAATGAGCAGTTCTTC. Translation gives CSATRNEQFF.

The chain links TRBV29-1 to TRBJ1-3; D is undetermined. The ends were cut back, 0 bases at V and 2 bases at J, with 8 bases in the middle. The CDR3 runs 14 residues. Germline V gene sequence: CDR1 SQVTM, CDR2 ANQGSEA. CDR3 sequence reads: CSVEDRQPGNTIYF. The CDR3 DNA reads TGCAGCGTTGAAGACCGACAACCTGGAAACACCATATATTTT.

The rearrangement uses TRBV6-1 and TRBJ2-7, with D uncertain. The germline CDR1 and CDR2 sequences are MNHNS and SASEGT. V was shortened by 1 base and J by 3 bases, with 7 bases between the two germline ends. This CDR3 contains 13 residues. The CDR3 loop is CASSEVTLYEQYF. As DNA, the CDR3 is TGTGCCAGCAGTGAAGTGACACTCTACGAGCAGTACTTC.

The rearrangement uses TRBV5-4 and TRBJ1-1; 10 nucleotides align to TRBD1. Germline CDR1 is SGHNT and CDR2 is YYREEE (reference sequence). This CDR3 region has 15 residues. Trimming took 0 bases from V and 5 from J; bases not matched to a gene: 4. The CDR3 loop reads CASSLGGQGSTEAFF. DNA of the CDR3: TGTGCCAGCAGCTTGGGGGGACAGGGGAGTACTGAAGCTTTCTTT.

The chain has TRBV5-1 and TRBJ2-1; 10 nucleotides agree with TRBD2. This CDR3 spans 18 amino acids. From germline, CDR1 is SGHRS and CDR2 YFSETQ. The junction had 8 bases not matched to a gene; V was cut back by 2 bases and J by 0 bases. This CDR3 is CASSLRTSGYLSYNEQFF. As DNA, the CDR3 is TGCGCCAGCAGCTTAAGGACTAGCGGATACCTCTCCTACAATGAGCAGTTCTTC. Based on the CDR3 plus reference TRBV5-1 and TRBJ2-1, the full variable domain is KAGVTQTPRYLIKTRGQQVTLSCSPISGHRSVSWYQQTPGQGLQFLFEYFSETQRNKGNFPGRFSGRQFSNSRSEMNVSTLELGDSALYLCASSLRTSGYLSYNEQFFGPGTRLTVL.